Following are 2 T cell receptor beta chains from one sample sequenced in a study of shared clonotypes between healthy human individuals. The method was immunoSEQ multiplex PCR; TCRdb's version includes in-frame clones alone and lacks a portion of them. The table lists 450,000 to 650,000 clones, around 78% of them singletons. Sequencing was done on a sample of PBMCs. These receptors were collected from a middle-aged woman in good health. Some clones in this sample may be carry-over from other donors' samples.

The chain carries TRBV2 and TRBJ1-2; D unresolved. The CDR3 has 14 amino acids. Trimming stripped 8 bases from V and 4 bases from J, with 17 bases between. Germline assignment: CDR1 SNHLY and CDR2 FYNNEI. In DNA, the CDR3 is TGTGCCAGCGTGCCGGGCCCGGAGGTCTATGGCTACACCTTC. It is translated as CASVPGPEVYGYTF.

The CDR3 loop is CASSPSGGVREKLFF. The CDR3 DNA follows: TGTGCCAGCAGCCCCTCAGGGGGTGTGCGAGAAAAACTGTTTTTT. This chain uses TRBV6-6 with TRBJ1-4; 7 positions match TRBD1. CDR3 length: 15 amino acids. The V and J ends lost 6 bases and 8 bases, in that order; junction bases with no gene match: 12. Germline assignment: CDR1 MNHNY and CDR2 SVGAGI (reference sequence).